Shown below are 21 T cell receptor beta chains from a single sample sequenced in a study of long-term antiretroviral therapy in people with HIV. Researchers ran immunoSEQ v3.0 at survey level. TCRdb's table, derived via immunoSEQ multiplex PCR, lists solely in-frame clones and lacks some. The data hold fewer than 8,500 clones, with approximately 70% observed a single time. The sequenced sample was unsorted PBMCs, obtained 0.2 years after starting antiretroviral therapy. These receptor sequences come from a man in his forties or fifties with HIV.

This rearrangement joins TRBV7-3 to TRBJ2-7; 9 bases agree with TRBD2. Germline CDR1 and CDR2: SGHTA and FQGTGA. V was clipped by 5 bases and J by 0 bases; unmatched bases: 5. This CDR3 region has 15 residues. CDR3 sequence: CASSRGGESSYEQYF. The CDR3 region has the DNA TGTGCCAGCAGCCGCGGGGGGGAGAGCTCCTACGAGCAGTACTTC.

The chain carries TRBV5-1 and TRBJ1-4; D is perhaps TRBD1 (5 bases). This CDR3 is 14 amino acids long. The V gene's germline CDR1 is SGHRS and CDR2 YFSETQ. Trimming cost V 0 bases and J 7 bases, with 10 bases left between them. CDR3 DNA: TGCGCCAGCAGCTTGGGGGGGGTCGGTGAAAAACTGTTTTTT. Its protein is CASSLGGVGEKLFF.

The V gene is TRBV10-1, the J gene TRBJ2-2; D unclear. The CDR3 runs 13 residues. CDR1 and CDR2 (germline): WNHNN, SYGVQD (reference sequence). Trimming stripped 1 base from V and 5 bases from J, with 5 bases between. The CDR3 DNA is TGCGCCAGCAGTGAGTTCGTAACCGGGGAGCTGTTTTTT. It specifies CASSEFVTGELFF.

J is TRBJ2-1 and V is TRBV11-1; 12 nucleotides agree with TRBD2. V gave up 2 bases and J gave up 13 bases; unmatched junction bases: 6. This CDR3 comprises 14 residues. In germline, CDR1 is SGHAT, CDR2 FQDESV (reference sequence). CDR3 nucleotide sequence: TGTGCCAGCAGCTTAACCGGACTAGCGGGGACTCAGTTCTTC. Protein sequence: CASSLTGLAGTQFF.

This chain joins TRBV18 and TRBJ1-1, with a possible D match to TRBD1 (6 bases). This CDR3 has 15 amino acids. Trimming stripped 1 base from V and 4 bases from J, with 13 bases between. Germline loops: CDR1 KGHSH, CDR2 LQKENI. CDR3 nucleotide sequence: TGTGCCAGCTCACCACTCACAGGGCCGGGCACTGAAGCTTTCTTT. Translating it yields CASSPLTGPGTEAFF.

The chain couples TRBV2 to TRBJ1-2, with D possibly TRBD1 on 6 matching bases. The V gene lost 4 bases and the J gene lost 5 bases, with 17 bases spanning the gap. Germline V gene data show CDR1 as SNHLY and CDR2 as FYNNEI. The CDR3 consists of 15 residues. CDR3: CASSGRQGIWYGYTF. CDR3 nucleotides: TGTGCCAGCAGTGGACGGCAGGGGATTTGGTATGGCTACACCTTC. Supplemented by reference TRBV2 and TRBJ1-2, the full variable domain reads EPEVTQTPSHQVTQMGQEVILRCVPISNHLYFYWYRQILGQKVEFLVSFYNNEISEKSEIFDDQFSVERPDGSNFTLKIRSTKLEDSAMYFCASSGRQGIWYGYTFGSGTRLTVV.

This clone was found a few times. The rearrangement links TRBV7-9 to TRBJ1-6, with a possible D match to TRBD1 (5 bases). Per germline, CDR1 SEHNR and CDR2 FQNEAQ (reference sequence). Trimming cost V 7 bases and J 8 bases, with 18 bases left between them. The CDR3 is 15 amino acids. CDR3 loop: CASTITLGADSPLHF. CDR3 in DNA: TGTGCCAGCACCATAACCTTAGGGGCGGATTCACCCCTCCACTTT.

For the CDR3, the DNA is TGTGCCAGCAGCGTAGGCAGCAACGCCTACGAGCAGTACTTC. Encoded protein: CASSVGSNAYEQYF. The chain combines TRBV9 with TRBJ2-7; D uncertain. Germline lookup yields CDR1 SGDLS and CDR2 YYNGEE. The CDR3 contains 14 residues. The germline V and J ends were trimmed by 0 bases and 2 bases, with 9 bases remaining between them.

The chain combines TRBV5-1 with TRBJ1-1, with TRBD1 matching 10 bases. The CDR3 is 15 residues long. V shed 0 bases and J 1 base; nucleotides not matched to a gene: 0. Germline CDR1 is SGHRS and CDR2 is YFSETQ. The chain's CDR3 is CASSLGDRGNTEAFF. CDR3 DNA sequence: TGCGCCAGCAGCTTGGGGGACAGGGGGAACACTGAAGCTTTCTTT.

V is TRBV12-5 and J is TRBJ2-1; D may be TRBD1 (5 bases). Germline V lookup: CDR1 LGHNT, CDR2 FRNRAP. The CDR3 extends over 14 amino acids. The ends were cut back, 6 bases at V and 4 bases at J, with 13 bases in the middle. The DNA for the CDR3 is TGTGCTAGTGGCTCCGACAGTATTTACAATGAGCAGTTCTTC. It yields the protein CASGSDSIYNEQFF.

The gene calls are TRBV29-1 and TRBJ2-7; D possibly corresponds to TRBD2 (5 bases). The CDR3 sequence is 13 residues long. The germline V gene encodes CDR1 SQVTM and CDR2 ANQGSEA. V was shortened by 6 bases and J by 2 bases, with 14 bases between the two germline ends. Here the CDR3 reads CSVLGGRTYEQYF. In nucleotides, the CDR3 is TGCAGCGTCCTCGGAGGCAGGACCTACGAGCAGTACTTC.

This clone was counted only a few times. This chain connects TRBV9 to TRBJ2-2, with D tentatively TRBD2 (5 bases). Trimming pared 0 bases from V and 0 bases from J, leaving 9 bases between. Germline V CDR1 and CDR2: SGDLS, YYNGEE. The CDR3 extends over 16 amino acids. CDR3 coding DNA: TGTGCCAGCAGCGTAGGAAGCGGAGCGAACACCGGGGAGCTGTTTTTT. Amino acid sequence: CASSVGSGANTGELFF.

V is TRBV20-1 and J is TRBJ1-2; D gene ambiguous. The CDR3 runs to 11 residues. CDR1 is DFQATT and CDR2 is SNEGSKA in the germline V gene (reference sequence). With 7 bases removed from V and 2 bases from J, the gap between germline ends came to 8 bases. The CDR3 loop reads CSGLLNYGYTF. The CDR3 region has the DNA TGCAGTGGACTATTAAACTATGGCTACACCTTC.

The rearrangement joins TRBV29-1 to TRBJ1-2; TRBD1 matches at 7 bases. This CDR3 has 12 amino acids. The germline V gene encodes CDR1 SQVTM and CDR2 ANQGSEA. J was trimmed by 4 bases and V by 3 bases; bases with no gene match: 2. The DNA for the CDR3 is TGCAGCGTTGAGACAGGGTTCTATGGCTACACCTTC. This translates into CSVETGFYGYTF.

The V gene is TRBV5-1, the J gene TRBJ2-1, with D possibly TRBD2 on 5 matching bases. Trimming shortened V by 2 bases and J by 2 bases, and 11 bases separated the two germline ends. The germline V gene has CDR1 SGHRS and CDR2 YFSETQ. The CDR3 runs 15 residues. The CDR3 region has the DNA TGCGCCAGCAGCTTATCGTCCGGGGCCTACAATGAGCAGTTCTTC. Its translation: CASSLSSGAYNEQFF.

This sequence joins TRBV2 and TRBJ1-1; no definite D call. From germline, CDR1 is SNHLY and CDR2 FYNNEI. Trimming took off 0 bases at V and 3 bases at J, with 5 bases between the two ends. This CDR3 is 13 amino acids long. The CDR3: CASSEASDTEAFF. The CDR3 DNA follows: TGTGCCAGCAGTGAAGCGTCGGACACTGAAGCTTTCTTT.

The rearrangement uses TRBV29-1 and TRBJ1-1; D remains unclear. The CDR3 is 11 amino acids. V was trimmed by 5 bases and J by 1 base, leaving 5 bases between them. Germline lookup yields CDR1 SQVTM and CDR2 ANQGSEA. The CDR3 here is CSVKSNTEAFF. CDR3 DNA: TGCAGCGTTAAATCGAACACTGAAGCTTTCTTT.

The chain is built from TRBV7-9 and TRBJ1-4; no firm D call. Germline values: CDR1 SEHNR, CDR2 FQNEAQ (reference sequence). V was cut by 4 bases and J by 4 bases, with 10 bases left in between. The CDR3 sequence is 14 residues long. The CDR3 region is CASSSTYRNEKLFF. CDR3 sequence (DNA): TGTGCCAGCAGCTCGACCTATCGTAATGAAAAACTGTTTTTT. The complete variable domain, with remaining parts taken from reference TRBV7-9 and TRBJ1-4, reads DTGVSQNPRHKITKRGQNVTFRCDPISEHNRLYWYRQTLGQGPEFLTYFQNEAQLEKSRLLSDRFSAERPKGSFSTLEIQRTEQGDSAMYLCASSSTYRNEKLFFGSGTQLSVL.

This CDR3 is CASSLWGGTNEKLFF. DNA for the CDR3: TGTGCCAGCAGCTTATGGGGGGGAACTAATGAAAAACTGTTTTTT. The rearrangement links TRBV7-2 to TRBJ1-4; D is perhaps TRBD1 (5 bases). V lost 2 bases and J lost 1, with 8 bases in between. The CDR3 consists of 15 residues. Germline V CDR1 and CDR2: SGHTA, FQGNSA.

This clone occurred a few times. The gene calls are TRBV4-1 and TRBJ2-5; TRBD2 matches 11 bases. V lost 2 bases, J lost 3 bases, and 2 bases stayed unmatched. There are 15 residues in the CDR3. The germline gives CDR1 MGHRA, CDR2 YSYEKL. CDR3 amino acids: CASSQTLAGEETQYF. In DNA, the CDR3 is TGCGCCAGCAGCCAAACACTAGCGGGAGAAGAGACCCAGTACTTC.

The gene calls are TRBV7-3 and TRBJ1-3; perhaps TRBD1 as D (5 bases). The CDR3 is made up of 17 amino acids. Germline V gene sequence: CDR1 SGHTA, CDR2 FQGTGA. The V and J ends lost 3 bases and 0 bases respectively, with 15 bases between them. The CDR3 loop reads CASSLDPGFHSGNTIYF. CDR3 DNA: TGTGCCAGCAGCTTGGATCCAGGGTTCCACTCTGGAAACACCATATATTTT.